This T cell receptor beta chain was recovered during a study of cytomegalovirus exposure and HLA in healthy donors. Whole-study context: A previous analysis identified 100 million to 120 million unique TCR beta sequences derived from approximately 190 million T cells. Most genotyped donors, about 81% of more than 300, had Caucasian-associated genetic ancestry. Study results and caveats: In a later analysis, about 17,000 TCR beta sequences were associated with HLA alleles at 0.05 false discovery rate. A link between a missense DCLRE1C variant and TCR beta V- and J-gene trimming emerged from a later analysis.

Turning to this clone: As yet, its antigen is unknown.

Germline values: CDR1 MGHRA, CDR2 YSYEKL. V lost 4 bases, J lost 1 base, and 10 bases lay in between. The CDR3 covers 14 residues. Primers for the PCR totalled 60 Vbeta and 13 Jbeta. Only in-frame clones appear in the TCRdb table, and some are missing; sequencing was by immunoSEQ multiplex PCR. The table lists 100,000 to 150,000 clones, about 82% of them singletons. The chain couples TRBV4-1 to TRBJ1-1; D remains unclear. The source material was PBMCs. The clonotype originates from a man in his forties or fifties in good health and CMV-seronegative. The DNA for the CDR3 is TGCGCCAGCAGCCCGGGAGACCAGAACACTGAAGCTTTCTTT. It is translated as CASSPGDQNTEAFF.